This is a list of T cell receptor beta chains from one sample in a study of T cells in Graves' hyperthyroidism and ophthalmopathy. MiXCR, applied by TCRdb to the multiplex PCR reads, yields one record per CDR3 protein. In the table there are about 500,000 distinct CDR3 sequences, more than 15% of which are singletons. Material: blood. The origin of the receptors is a woman younger than 30 with Graves' ophthalmopathy. Each CDR3 is given with its conserved first and last residue. The D gene is left open where the match is weak. Not all rows give a size; the values are once, few, many and, for expanded clones, a class.

D: TRBD1
V: TRBV20-1
size: few
length: 16
J: TRBJ1-5
CDR3: CSARVNNRGDVEPQHF
DNA: TGCAGTGCTAGAGTGAATAACAGGGGAGACGTGGAGCCCCAGCATTTT

D: TRBD1
V: TRBV6-9
size: NA
length: 16
J: TRBJ1-6
CDR3: CASSSQGASYNSPLHF
DNA: TGTGCCAGCAGTTCACAGGGGGCCTCCTATAATTCACCCCTCCACTTT

D: NA
V: TRBV13
size: many
length: 15
J: TRBJ1-1
CDR3: CASSLGKGASPEAFF
DNA: TGTGCCAGCAGCTTGGGGAAAGGGGCTAGTCCTGAAGCTTTCTTT

D: NA
V: TRBV6-1
size: few
length: 13
J: TRBJ1-4
CDR3: CASTRQKNEKLFF
DNA: TGTGCCAGCACGCGGCAGAAGAATGAAAAACTGTTTTTT

D: NA
V: TRBV5-1
size: few
length: 16
J: TRBJ2-3
CDR3: CASSFGTGTNTDTQYF
DNA: TGCGCCAGCAGCTTCGGAACAGGGACAAACACAGATACGCAGTATTTT

D: TRBD2
V: TRBV2
size: NA
length: 15
J: TRBJ2-1
CDR3: CASSGLAGGDNEQFF
DNA: TGTGCCAGCAGTGGGTTAGCGGGGGGCGACAATGAGCAGTTCTTC

D: NA
V: TRBV4-3
size: few
length: 13
J: TRBJ1-1
CDR3: CASSQDFGQEAFF
DNA: TGCGCCAGCAGCCAAGATTTTGGGCAGGAAGCTTTCTTT

D: NA
V: TRBV20-1
size: NA
length: 11
J: TRBJ2-1
CDR3: CSAALSGVGFF
DNA: TGCAGTGCTGCCCTTTCAGGCGTTGGGTTCTTC

D: NA
V: TRBV2
size: once
length: 19
J: TRBJ2-3
CDR3: CASSIYLCSTGTASDTQYF
DNA: NA

D: NA
V: TRBV27
size: many
length: 13
J: TRBJ2-7
CDR3: CASSRDSALEQYF
DNA: TGTGCCAGCAGCCGGGACTCAGCCCTCGAGCAGTACTTC

D: NA
V: TRBV7-9
size: NA
length: 15
J: TRBJ2-7
CDR3: CASSLAPTGSYEQYF
DNA: TGTGCCAGCAGCTTAGCCCCGACTGGCTCCTACGAGCAGTACTTC

D: TRBD2
V: TRBV6-2/TRBV6-3
size: NA
length: 17
J: TRBJ2-3
CDR3: CASSYSRLAGGTDTQYF
DNA: TGTGCCAGCAGTTACTCGAGGTTAGCGGGGGGCACAGATACGCAGTATTTT

D: NA
V: TRBV24-1
size: many
length: 13
J: TRBJ2-7
CDR3: CATRTPTAYEQYF
DNA: TGTGCCACCAGGACCCCGACAGCTTACGAGCAGTACTTC

D: TRBD1
V: TRBV24-1
size: few
length: 15
J: TRBJ1-1
CDR3: CATRTGGAGNTEAFF
DNA: TGTGCCACCCGGACAGGGGGCGCCGGGAACACTGAAGCTTTCTTT

D: NA
V: TRBV12-3/TRBV12-4
size: many
length: 14
J: TRBJ1-2
CDR3: CASSPGYSRDGYTF
DNA: TGTGCCAGCAGTCCCGGATACTCTCGGGATGGCTACACCTTC

D: NA
V: TRBV19
size: NA
length: 15
J: TRBJ1-5
CDR3: CASSKTADSNQPQHF
DNA: TGTGCCAGTAGTAAAACGGCCGATAGCAATCAGCCCCAGCATTTT

D: TRBD1
V: TRBV28
size: many
length: 15
J: TRBJ1-5
CDR3: CASSRHRTGDQPQHF
DNA: TGTGCCAGCAGCCGTCACCGGACAGGGGATCAGCCCCAGCATTTT

D: NA
V: TRBV20-1
size: few
length: 13
J: TRBJ2-5
CDR3: CSEGTAWGATQYF
DNA: TGCAGTGAAGGAACAGCCTGGGGGGCGACCCAGTACTTC

D: TRBD2
V: TRBV5-1
size: many
length: 15
J: TRBJ2-1
CDR3: CASRLTSGLYNEQFF
DNA: TGCGCCAGCAGACTGACTAGCGGACTCTACAATGAGCAGTTCTTC

D: TRBD2
V: TRBV13
size: many
length: 15
J: TRBJ2-1
CDR3: CASSWSSGTYNEQFF
DNA: TGTGCCAGCAGCTGGTCTAGCGGGACGTACAATGAGCAGTTCTTC

D: TRBD1
V: TRBV28
size: few
length: 20
J: TRBJ1-5
CDR3: CASSLIRLMDRRFSNQPQHF
DNA: TGTGCCAGCAGTTTGATCCGTCTTATGGACAGGCGGTTTAGCAATCAGCCCCAGCATTTT

D: TRBD2
V: TRBV20-1
size: many
length: 15
J: TRBJ2-3
CDR3: CSASRVSGESDTQYF
DNA: TGCAGTGCGAGTCGGGTTAGCGGGGAGTCAGATACGCAGTATTTT

D: TRBD1
V: TRBV7-2
size: many
length: 15
J: TRBJ1-2
CDR3: CASSSPGQGNTGYTF
DNA: TGTGCCAGCAGCTCCCCGGGACAGGGGAATACAGGCTACACCTTC

D: NA
V: TRBV10-3
size: NA
length: 13
J: TRBJ1-1
CDR3: CAISMGENTEAFF
DNA: TGTGCCATCAGTATGGGGGAGAACACTGAAGCTTTCTTT

D: TRBD2
V: TRBV13
size: NA
length: 14
J: TRBJ2-5
CDR3: CASSLGFGGETQYF
DNA: TGTGCCAGCAGCTTAGGTTTCGGGGGGGAGACCCAGTACTTC

D: NA
V: TRBV6-1
size: many
length: 14
J: TRBJ2-7
CDR3: CASSPYDSSYEQYF
DNA: TGTGCCAGCAGTCCTTACGACAGCTCCTACGAGCAGTACTTC

D: NA
V: TRBV7-2
size: many
length: 12
J: TRBJ2-7
CDR3: CASSVGLYEQYF
DNA: TGTGCCAGCAGCGTGGGACTTTACGAGCAGTACTTC

D: NA
V: TRBV25-1
size: few
length: 16
J: TRBJ1-1
CDR3: CASSVYRAGENTEAFF
DNA: TGTGCCAGCAGTGTGTACAGGGCGGGCGAAAACACTGAAGCTTTCTTT

D: TRBD1
V: TRBV20-1
size: NA
length: 13
J: TRBJ1-6
CDR3: CSARRQGYSPLHF
DNA: TGCAGTGCTAGAAGACAGGGCTATTCACCCCTCCACTTT

D: TRBD1
V: TRBV4-2
size: NA
length: 17
J: TRBJ2-3
CDR3: CASSQDLDRVNTDTQYF
DNA: TGTGCCAGCAGCCAAGATCTAGACAGGGTGAACACAGATACGCAGTATTTT

D: NA
V: TRBV12-3/TRBV12-4
size: many
length: 11
J: TRBJ2-1
CDR3: CATRTYNEQFF
DNA: TGTGCCACCCGGACCTACAATGAGCAGTTCTTC

D: NA
V: TRBV9
size: many
length: 15
J: TRBJ2-5
CDR3: CASSVGQGRGETQYF
DNA: TGTGCCAGCAGCGTAGGGCAGGGGAGGGGAGAGACCCAGTACTTC

D: NA
V: TRBV3-1
size: few
length: 15
J: TRBJ1-6
CDR3: CASSQDPGYFSPLHF
DNA: TGTGCCAGCAGCCAAGATCCCGGATACTTTTCACCCCTCCACTTT

D: NA
V: TRBV7-9
size: many
length: 13
J: TRBJ2-7
CDR3: CASSPQGLDEQYF
DNA: TGTGCCAGCAGCCCACAGGGTTTAGACGAGCAGTACTTC

D: NA
V: TRBV18
size: few
length: 14
J: TRBJ2-2
CDR3: CASSAPGITGELFF
DNA: TGTGCCAGCTCAGCTCCGGGAATCACCGGGGAGCTGTTTTTT

D: TRBD1
V: TRBV9
size: NA
length: 15
J: TRBJ1-2
CDR3: CASSGDSSFNYGYTF
DNA: TGTGCCAGCAGCGGGGACAGCAGCTTTAACTATGGCTACACCTTC

D: NA
V: TRBV30
size: few
length: 13
J: TRBJ1-5
CDR3: CAWGGGSNQPQHF
DNA: TGTGCCTGGGGGGGGGGAAGCAATCAGCCCCAGCATTTT

D: TRBD1
V: TRBV10-3
size: NA
length: 15
J: TRBJ1-5
CDR3: CAISEGGGPNQPQHF
DNA: TGTGCCATCAGTGAGGGAGGGGGCCCCAATCAGCCCCAGCATTTT

D: NA
V: TRBV5-1
size: NA
length: 18
J: TRBJ2-5
CDR3: CASGALEEHSLRGETQYF
DNA: TGCGCCAGCGGCGCACTAGAGGAGCATTCGCTAAGAGGGGAGACCCAGTACTTC

D: TRBD2
V: TRBV19
size: NA
length: 18
J: TRBJ2-3
CDR3: CASSIVGTSGSISDTQYF
DNA: TGTGCCAGTAGTATAGTGGGGACTAGCGGGAGTATCTCAGATACGCAGTATTTT

D: NA
V: TRBV30
size: few
length: 12
J: TRBJ2-6
CDR3: CAWGTGANVLTF
DNA: TGTGCCTGGGGAACTGGGGCCAACGTCCTGACTTTC

D: NA
V: TRBV5-1
size: many
length: 17
J: TRBJ2-7
CDR3: CASSLFGGAGQSYEQYF
DNA: TGCGCCAGCAGCTTGTTCGGGGGAGCTGGGCAGTCATACGAGCAGTACTTC